This T cell receptor (beta chain) was recorded in a study of OX40 agonist ivuxolimab in advanced cancers. Notes on the study in general: Low clonal expansion, among the lowest seen, marked partial responders at 0.1-3.0 mg/kg. Blood T cells, both CD4+ and CD8+, expanded clonally by week 6 at 0.1 to 3.0 mg/kg. Expanded peripheral T cell antigen specificity was not determined.

Blood sampling was done at baseline, cycle 4 day 1, and cycle 7 day 1. Repertoires were generated with immunoSEQ multiplex PCR, while TCRdb's copy carries only in-frame clones and drops some. The data contain more than 70,000 clones, 85% to 90% of them singletons. Details on this clone: Its antigen is undetermined.

The CDR3 is made up of 14 amino acids. In germline, CDR1 is SGHTA, CDR2 FQGNSA. V lost 1 base, J lost 4 bases, and 2 bases stayed unmatched. The gene calls are TRBV7-2 and TRBJ2-3, with 7 bases aligning to TRBD1. The sequence derives from an adult with an advanced solid tumor such as melanoma, head and neck, liver or kidney cancer. The sample was CD4+ or CD8+ T cells sorted from blood, taken in a trial of the OX40 agonist ivuxolimab. The CDR3 coding sequence is TGTGCCAGCAGCTTAGTCCAGGGGGCAGATACGCAGTATTTT. Amino acid sequence: CASSLVQGADTQYF.